The 20 T cell receptor beta chains below come from one sample, sequenced in a study of cytomegalovirus exposure and HLA in healthy donors. PCR employed 60 Vbeta and 13 Jbeta primers. Using immunoSEQ multiplex PCR, the repertoire was profiled, and TCRdb retains in-frame clones only, with some absent. The data hold about 180,000 clones, with about 84% observed a single time. Sequences were obtained from PBMCs. The receptors stem from a man aged 18 to 30 in good health and CMV-seronegative.

In this sample, this clone turned up once. The chain carries TRBV11-2 and TRBJ2-4, with a weak D call TRBD2 (5 bases). This CDR3 contains 15 residues. Germline V lookup: CDR1 SGHAT, CDR2 FQNNGV. Trimming took off 4 bases at V and 0 bases at J, with 10 bases between the two ends. The CDR3 protein is CASSSPGLAKNIQYF. As DNA, the CDR3 is TGTGCCAGCAGCTCTCCGGGGTTAGCCAAAAACATTCAGTACTTC. The entire variable domain, with the rest obtained from reference TRBV11-2 and TRBJ2-4, is as follows: EAGVAQSPRYKIIEKRQSVAFWCNPISGHATLYWYQQILGQGPKLLIQFQNNGVVDDSQLPKDRFSAERLKGVDSTLKIQPAKLEDSAVYLCASSSPGLAKNIQYFGAGTRLSVL.

The chain employs TRBV5-1 and TRBJ2-7, with 9 positions matching TRBD1. The CDR3 runs to 17 residues. CDR1 and CDR2 from the germline V gene are SGHRS and YFSETQ. With 0 bases clipped from V and 4 bases from J, the junction kept 11 bases outside the gene matches. CDR3 residues: CASSLAPTGQGYYEQYF. The CDR3 bases are TGCGCCAGCAGCTTGGCACCTACGGGACAGGGCTATTACGAGCAGTACTTC. The whole variable domain, remainder taken from reference TRBV5-1 and TRBJ2-7, is KAGVTQTPRYLIKTRGQQVTLSCSPISGHRSVSWYQQTPGQGLQFLFEYFSETQRNKGNFPGRFSGRQFSNSRSEMNVSTLELGDSALYLCASSLAPTGQGYYEQYFGPGTRLTVT.

J is TRBJ2-7 and V is TRBV6-5, with TRBD1 as a possible D gene (5 bases). Trimming removed 5 bases at V and 5 bases at J, with 10 bases between. The CDR3 is 12 residues long. Germline V gives CDR1 MNHEY, CDR2 SVGAGI. This CDR3 is CASSPGYDEQYF. Written as DNA, the CDR3 is TGTGCCAGCAGTCCAGGGTACGACGAGCAGTACTTC.

This sequence joins TRBV10-3 and TRBJ2-3; D remains ambiguous. CDR1 ENHRY and CDR2 SYGVKD come from the germline V gene. The CDR3 contains 14 residues. Trimming removed 2 bases from V and 4 bases from J, with 10 bases in between. In DNA, the CDR3 is TGTGCCATCAGTGAGGGCGAACGGGCAGATACGCAGTATTTT. It specifies CAISEGERADTQYF.

The V gene is TRBV4-3, the J gene TRBJ2-2, with 10 bases matching TRBD2. The CDR3 totals 17 residues. The germline CDR1 and CDR2 sequences are LGHNA and YSLEER. After removal of 0 bases from V and 6 bases from J, the junction contained 7 bases not matched to a gene. In DNA, the CDR3 is TGCGCCAGCAGCCAAGAAAGGTCTAGCGGGAGTTCCGGGGAGCTGTTTTTT. Translated, it gives CASSQERSSGSSGELFF.

The chain has TRBV27 and TRBJ1-1; 7 bases fit TRBD1. The CDR3 covers 16 residues. CDR1 and CDR2 (germline): MNHEY, SMNVEV (reference sequence). Trimming took 5 bases from V and 0 from J; bases not matched to a gene: 9. The CDR3 nucleotides read TGTGCCAGCAGTCCCCGGACAGGCCGCATGAACACTGAAGCTTTCTTT. It yields the protein CASSPRTGRMNTEAFF.

This chain uses TRBV4-1 with TRBJ1-5, with D unclear. CDR3 length: 17 residues. Germline V gene data show CDR1 as MGHRA and CDR2 as YSYEKL. V lost 0 bases to trimming and J lost 4 bases, with 16 bases between them. This chain's CDR3 is CASSQDLQLLRNQPQHF. The CDR3 DNA sequence: TGCGCCAGCAGCCAAGATCTTCAACTTCTGAGGAATCAGCCCCAGCATTTT.

A few counts support this clone. DNA of the CDR3: TGCGCCAGCAGCCAAGCCCAGCGCCGGGGACTAGCGGGAGGAGAATACGAGCAGTACTTC. It codes for CASSQAQRRGLAGGEYEQYF. The chain joins TRBV4-1 to TRBJ2-7, with TRBD2 matching 15 bases. This CDR3 comprises 20 residues. Germline-derived CDR1 and CDR2 are MGHRA and YSYEKL. Germline trimming cut 1 base from V and 4 bases from J; bases unmatched to any gene: 14.

The genes are TRBV6-5 and TRBJ2-7; D may be TRBD1 (6 bases). CDR3 length: 14 residues. With 2 bases removed from V and 6 bases from J, the gap between germline ends came to 14 bases. The germline V gene has CDR1 MNHEY and CDR2 SVGAGI. CDR3 sequence reads: CASSYRDTFSEQYF. The CDR3 region has the DNA TGTGCCAGCAGTTACCGGGACACTTTTTCCGAGCAGTACTTC.

Notes on this clone: Mismatch with germline at one junction end may stem from a read error. V gene TRBV7-9 combines with J gene TRBJ1-3; D is unclear. Germline V gene lookup returns CDR1 SEHNR and CDR2 FQNEAQ (reference sequence). The CDR3 loop spans 12 amino acids. CDR3 in DNA: TGTTCCAGCAGCAACACTGGAAACACCATATATTTT. It is translated as CSSSNTGNTIYF. Full variable domain (outside the CDR3, taken from reference TRBV7-9 and TRBJ1-3): DTGVSQNPRHKITKRGQNVTFRCDPISEHNRLYWYRQTLGQGPEFLTYFQNEAQLEKSRLLSDRFSAERPKGSFSTLEIQRTEQGDSAMYLCSSSNTGNTIYFGEGSWLTVV.

The rearrangement links TRBV27 to TRBJ1-2; perhaps TRBD1 as D (6 bases). In germline, CDR1 is MNHEY, CDR2 SMNVEV (reference sequence). Trimming took 2 bases from V and 2 from J, leaving 12 bases between them. This CDR3 has 15 amino acids. CDR3 bases: TGTGCCAGCAGTTTAGAGCGGGGGGCGAACTATGGCTACACCTTC. Protein product: CASSLERGANYGYTF.

The chain employs TRBV15 and TRBJ1-2; 10 nucleotides match TRBD1. The ends lost 6 bases at V and 3 bases at J; junction bases unmatched: 4. Germline V gene data show CDR1 as LNHNV and CDR2 as YYDKDF (reference sequence). The CDR3 spans 14 residues. CDR3 nucleotide sequence: TGTGCCACCAGTATGGGACAGGGGTACTATGGCTACACCTTC. Amino acid sequence: CATSMGQGYYGYTF.

The chain couples TRBV11-2 to TRBJ2-1, with TRBD2 matching 8 bases. Trimming removed 3 bases from V and 12 bases from J; junction bases left unmatched: 13. From germline, CDR1 is SGHAT and CDR2 FQNNGV. The CDR3 has 15 amino acids. The CDR3 sequence is CASSFSGDPLLGQFF. CDR3 nucleotides: TGTGCCAGCAGCTTTAGCGGGGACCCTTTATTGGGGCAGTTCTTC.

The sample holds one count of this clone. The genes are TRBV10-3 and TRBJ2-6; a weak D match, TRBD2 (5 bases). V dropped 10 bases and J dropped 4 bases, with 14 bases sitting between them. The CDR3 consists of 14 residues. Germline V CDR1 and CDR2: ENHRY, SYGVKD. The chain's CDR3 is CATGPSPGANVLTF. CDR3 DNA sequence: TGTGCCACCGGACCTAGCCCCGGGGCCAACGTCCTGACTTTC.

A note on this clone: This sample also contains other DNA sequences that code for the same CDR3. In DNA form, the CDR3 reads TGTGCCAGCTCTCCGGGACAGGGGGATGGCTACACCTTC. As protein: CASSPGQGDGYTF. The chain is built from TRBV18 and TRBJ1-2, with 11 bases identical to TRBD1. The V segment lost 6 bases and the J segment 6 bases; nucleotides outside the gene matches: 3. This CDR3 has 13 amino acids. Germline V gives CDR1 KGHSH, CDR2 LQKENI.

In this sample, this clone turned up a few times. V gene TRBV28 combines with J gene TRBJ1-5; the D is unclear. Trimming pared 5 bases from V and 7 bases from J, leaving 9 bases between. Germline V gene sequence: CDR1 MDHEN, CDR2 SYDVKM. The CDR3 runs to 12 residues. This CDR3 reads CASSPQRQPQHF. The CDR3 DNA sequence: TGTGCCAGCAGTCCACAGAGACAGCCCCAGCATTTT.

The chain links TRBV5-5 to TRBJ2-2; a weak D match, TRBD1 (6 bases). The CDR3 has 16 residues. V lost 0 bases to trimming and J lost 1 base, with 10 bases between them. Germline-derived CDR1 and CDR2 are SGHKS and YYEKEE (reference sequence). The CDR3 reads CASSLGARGNTGELFF. In nucleotides, the CDR3 is TGTGCCAGCAGCTTGGGAGCCAGGGGGAACACCGGGGAGCTGTTTTTT.

The V call is TRBV28, the J call TRBJ2-4, with D perhaps matching TRBD1 (5 bases). CDR3 size: 14 residues. Trimming pared 7 bases from V and 1 base from J, leaving 11 bases between. The germline gives CDR1 MDHEN, CDR2 SYDVKM. CDR3: CASNLPGAKNIQYF. Written as DNA, the CDR3 is TGTGCCAGCAACTTACCAGGGGCCAAAAACATTCAGTACTTC.

The chain has TRBV2 and TRBJ1-5; 10 bases are shared with TRBD1. J was trimmed by 6 bases and V by 6 bases; bases with no gene match: 2. This CDR3 region has 13 residues. Per the germline V gene, CDR1 is SNHLY and CDR2 is FYNNEI. CDR3: CASRTGGGQPQHF. The CDR3, as DNA: TGTGCCAGCAGGACAGGGGGCGGTCAGCCCCAGCATTTT.

The gene calls are TRBV5-1 and TRBJ2-7, with no clear D. This CDR3 contains 14 residues. The germline CDR1 and CDR2 sequences are SGHRS and YFSETQ. V was trimmed by 4 bases and J by 2 bases, leaving 13 bases between them. CDR3 nucleotide sequence: TGCGCCAGCAGCCTAGAGGCTGCTACCTACGAGCAGTACTTC. Its protein product is CASSLEAATYEQYF.